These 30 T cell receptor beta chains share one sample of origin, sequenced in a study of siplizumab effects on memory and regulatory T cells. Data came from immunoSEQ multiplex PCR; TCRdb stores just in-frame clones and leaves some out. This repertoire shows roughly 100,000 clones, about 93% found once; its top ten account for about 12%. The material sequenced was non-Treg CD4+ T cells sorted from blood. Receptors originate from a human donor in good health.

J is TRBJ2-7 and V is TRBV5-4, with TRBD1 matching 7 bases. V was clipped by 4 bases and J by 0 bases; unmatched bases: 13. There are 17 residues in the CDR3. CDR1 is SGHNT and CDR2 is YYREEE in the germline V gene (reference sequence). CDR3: CASSPLPPGQSSYEQYF. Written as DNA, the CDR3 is TGTGCCAGCAGCCCACTTCCTCCGGGACAGAGCTCCTACGAGCAGTACTTC. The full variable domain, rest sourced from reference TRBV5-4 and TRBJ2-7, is ETGVTQSPTHLIKTRGQQVTLRCSSQSGHNTVSWYQQALGQGPQFIFQYYREEENGRGNFPPRFSGLQFPNYSSELNVNALELDDSALYLCASSPLPPGQSSYEQYFGPGTRLTVT.

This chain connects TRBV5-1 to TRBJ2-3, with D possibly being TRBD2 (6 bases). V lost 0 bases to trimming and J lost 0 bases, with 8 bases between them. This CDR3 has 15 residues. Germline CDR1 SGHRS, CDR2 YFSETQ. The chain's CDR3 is CASSLDGSSTDTQYF. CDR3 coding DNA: TGCGCCAGCAGCTTGGACGGGAGCAGCACAGATACGCAGTATTTT. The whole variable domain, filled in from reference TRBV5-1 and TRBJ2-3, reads KAGVTQTPRYLIKTRGQQVTLSCSPISGHRSVSWYQQTPGQGLQFLFEYFSETQRNKGNFPGRFSGRQFSNSRSEMNVSTLELGDSALYLCASSLDGSSTDTQYFGPGTRLTVL.

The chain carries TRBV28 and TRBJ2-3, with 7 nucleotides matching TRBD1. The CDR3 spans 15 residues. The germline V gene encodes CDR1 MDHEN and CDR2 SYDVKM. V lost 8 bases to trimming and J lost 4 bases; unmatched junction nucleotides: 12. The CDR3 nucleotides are TGTGCCAGCTCCCAACAGGGGATGGGTCCAGATACGCAGTATTTT. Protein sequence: CASSQQGMGPDTQYF.

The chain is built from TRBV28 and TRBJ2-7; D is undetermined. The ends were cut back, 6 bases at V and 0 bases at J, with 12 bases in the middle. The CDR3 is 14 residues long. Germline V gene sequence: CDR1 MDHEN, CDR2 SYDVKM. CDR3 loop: CASRHGRPSYEQYF. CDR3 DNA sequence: TGTGCCAGCAGACACGGACGGCCCTCCTACGAGCAGTACTTC.

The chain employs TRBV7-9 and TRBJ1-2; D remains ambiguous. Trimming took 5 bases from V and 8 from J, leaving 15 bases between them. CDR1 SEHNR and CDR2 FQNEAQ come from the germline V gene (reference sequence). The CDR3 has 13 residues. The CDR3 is CASSRRSRGGYTF. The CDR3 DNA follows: TGTGCCAGCAGCCGCCGCTCCCGTGGAGGCTACACCTTC.

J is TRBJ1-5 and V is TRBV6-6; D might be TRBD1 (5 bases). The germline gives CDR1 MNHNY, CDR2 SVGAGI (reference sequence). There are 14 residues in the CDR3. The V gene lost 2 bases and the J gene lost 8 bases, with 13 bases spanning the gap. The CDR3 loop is CASSYRSGMEPQHF. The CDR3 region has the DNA TGTGCCAGCAGTTACAGGTCAGGGATGGAGCCCCAGCATTTT.

The CDR3 nucleotides read TGTGCCAGCAGTGACTACGGGGGGACAGGGAACTATGGCTACACCTTC. The encoded protein is CASSDYGGTGNYGYTF. This chain connects TRBV25-1 to TRBJ1-2, with 9 bases lining up with TRBD1. Germline V gene sequence: CDR1 MGHDK, CDR2 SYGVNS. The CDR3 length is 16 residues. Trimming at V came to 3 bases and at J to 2 bases, leaving 7 bases not matched to a gene.

This CDR3 is CASSPGGGGPSYEQYF. The CDR3, as DNA: TGTGCCAGCAGCCCCGGGGGTGGGGGGCCCTCCTACGAGCAGTACTTC. The V and J genes are TRBV7-8 and TRBJ2-7; D tentatively reads TRBD1 or TRBD2 (6 bases each). Trimming cost V 5 bases and J 0 bases, with 17 bases left between them. CDR1 and CDR2 from the germline V gene are SGHVS and FQNEAQ. CDR3 length: 16 residues.

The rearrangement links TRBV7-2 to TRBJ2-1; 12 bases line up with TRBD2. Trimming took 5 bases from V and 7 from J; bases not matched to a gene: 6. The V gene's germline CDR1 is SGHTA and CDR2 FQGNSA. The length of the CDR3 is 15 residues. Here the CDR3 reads CASSELAGGVNEQFF. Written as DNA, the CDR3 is TGTGCCAGCAGCGAACTAGCGGGAGGAGTGAATGAGCAGTTCTTC.

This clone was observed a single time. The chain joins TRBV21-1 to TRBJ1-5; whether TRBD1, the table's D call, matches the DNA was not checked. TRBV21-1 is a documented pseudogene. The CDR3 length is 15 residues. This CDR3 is CASRRDREGNQPQHF. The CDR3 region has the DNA TGTGCCAGCAGGCGGGACAGGGAGGGCAATCAGCCCCAGCATTTT.

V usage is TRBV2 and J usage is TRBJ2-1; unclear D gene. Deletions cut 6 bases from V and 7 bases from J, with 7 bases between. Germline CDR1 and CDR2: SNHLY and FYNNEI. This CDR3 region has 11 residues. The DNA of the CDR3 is TGTGCCAGCAGCCCTAGAAATGAGCAGTTCTTC. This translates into CASSPRNEQFF.

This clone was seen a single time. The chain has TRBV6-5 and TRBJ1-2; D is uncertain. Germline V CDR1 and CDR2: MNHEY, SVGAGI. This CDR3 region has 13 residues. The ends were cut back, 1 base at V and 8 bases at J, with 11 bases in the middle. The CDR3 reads CASSYFETEGYTF. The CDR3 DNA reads TGTGCCAGCAGTTACTTCGAAACGGAGGGCTACACCTTC.

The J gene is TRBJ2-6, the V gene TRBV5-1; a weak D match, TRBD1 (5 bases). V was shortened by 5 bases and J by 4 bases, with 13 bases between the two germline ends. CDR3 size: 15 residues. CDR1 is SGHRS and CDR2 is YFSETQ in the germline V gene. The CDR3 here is CASRGVVGGANVLTF. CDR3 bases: TGCGCCAGCAGAGGGGTCGTTGGAGGGGCCAACGTCCTGACTTTC.

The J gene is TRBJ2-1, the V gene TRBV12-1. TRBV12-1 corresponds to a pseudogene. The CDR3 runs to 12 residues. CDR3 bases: TGTGCCAGCAGCTTTGAGGGTGATGAGCAGTTCTTC. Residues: CASSFEGDEQFF.

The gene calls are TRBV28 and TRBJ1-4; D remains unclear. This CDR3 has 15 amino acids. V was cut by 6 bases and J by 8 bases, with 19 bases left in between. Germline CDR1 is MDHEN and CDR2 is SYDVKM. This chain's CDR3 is CASSALRGMGEKLFF. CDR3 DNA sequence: TGTGCCAGCAGCGCCCTACGGGGAATGGGAGAAAAACTGTTTTTT.

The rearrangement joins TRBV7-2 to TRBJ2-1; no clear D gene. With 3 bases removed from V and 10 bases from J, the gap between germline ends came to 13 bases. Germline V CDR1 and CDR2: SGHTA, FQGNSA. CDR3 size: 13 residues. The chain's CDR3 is CASSFLGRTEQFF. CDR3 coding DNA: TGTGCCAGCAGCTTTCTAGGACGGACGGAGCAGTTCTTC.

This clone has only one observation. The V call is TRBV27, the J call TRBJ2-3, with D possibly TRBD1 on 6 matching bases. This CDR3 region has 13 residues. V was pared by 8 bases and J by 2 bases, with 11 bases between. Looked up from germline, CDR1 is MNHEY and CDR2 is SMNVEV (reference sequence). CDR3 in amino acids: CASFGQHTDTQYF. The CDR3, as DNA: TGTGCCAGCTTTGGACAGCACACAGATACGCAGTATTTT.

DNA for the CDR3: TGCGCCAGCAGCCCGGGACACGCAGGAGGAGGCGAGCAGTACTTC. Translated: CASSPGHAGGGEQYF. The V and J genes are TRBV5-1 and TRBJ2-7, with D maybe TRBD1 (6 bases). In germline, CDR1 is SGHRS, CDR2 YFSETQ. This CDR3 has 15 amino acids. V was pared by 4 bases and J by 6 bases, with 20 bases between.

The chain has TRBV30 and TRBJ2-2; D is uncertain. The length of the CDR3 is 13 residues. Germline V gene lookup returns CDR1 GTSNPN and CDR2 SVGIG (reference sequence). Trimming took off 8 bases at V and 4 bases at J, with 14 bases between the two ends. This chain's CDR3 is CALVWGSTGELFF. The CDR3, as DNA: TGTGCCCTCGTGTGGGGTAGCACCGGGGAGCTGTTTTTT.

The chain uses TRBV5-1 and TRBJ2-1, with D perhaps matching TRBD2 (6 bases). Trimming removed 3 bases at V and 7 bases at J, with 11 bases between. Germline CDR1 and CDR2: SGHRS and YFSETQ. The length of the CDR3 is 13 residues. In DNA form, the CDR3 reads TGCGCCAGCAGCTGGGCTAGCGCAAATGAGCAGTTCTTC. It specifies CASSWASANEQFF.

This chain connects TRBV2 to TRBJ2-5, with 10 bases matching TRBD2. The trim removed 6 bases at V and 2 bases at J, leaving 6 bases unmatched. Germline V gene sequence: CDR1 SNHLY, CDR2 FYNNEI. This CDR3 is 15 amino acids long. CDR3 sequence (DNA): TGTGCCAGCAGAGGTGGACTAGCGGAACAAGAGACCCAGTACTTC. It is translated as CASRGGLAEQETQYF.

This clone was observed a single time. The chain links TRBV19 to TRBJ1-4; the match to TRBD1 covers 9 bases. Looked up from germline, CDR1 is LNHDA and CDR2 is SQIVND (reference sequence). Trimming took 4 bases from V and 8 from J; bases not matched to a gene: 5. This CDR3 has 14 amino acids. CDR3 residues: CASSTGTGWEKLFF. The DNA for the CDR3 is TGTGCCAGTAGTACCGGGACAGGGTGGGAAAAACTGTTTTTT.

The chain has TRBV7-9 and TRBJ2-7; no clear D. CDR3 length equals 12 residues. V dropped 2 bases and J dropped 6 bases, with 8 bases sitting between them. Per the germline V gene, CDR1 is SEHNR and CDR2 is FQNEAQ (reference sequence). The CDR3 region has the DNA TGTGCCAGCAGCTTACTGGGCTCCGAGCAGTACTTC. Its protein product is CASSLLGSEQYF.

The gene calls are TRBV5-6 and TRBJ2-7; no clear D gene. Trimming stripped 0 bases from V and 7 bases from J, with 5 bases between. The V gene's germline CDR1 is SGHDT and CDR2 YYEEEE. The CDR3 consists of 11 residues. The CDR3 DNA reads TGTGCCAGCAGCTTGGTCGATGAGCAGTACTTC. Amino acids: CASSLVDEQYF.

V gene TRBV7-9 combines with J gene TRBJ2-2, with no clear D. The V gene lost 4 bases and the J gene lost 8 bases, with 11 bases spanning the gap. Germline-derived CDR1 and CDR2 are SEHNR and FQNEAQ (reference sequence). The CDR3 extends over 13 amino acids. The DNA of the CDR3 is TGTGCCAGCAGCTCCTTTAATTCTGGGGAGCTGTTTTTT. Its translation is CASSSFNSGELFF. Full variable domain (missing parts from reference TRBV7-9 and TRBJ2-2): DTGVSQNPRHKITKRGQNVTFRCDPISEHNRLYWYRQTLGQGPEFLTYFQNEAQLEKSRLLSDRFSAERPKGSFSTLEIQRTEQGDSAMYLCASSSFNSGELFFGEGSRLTVL.

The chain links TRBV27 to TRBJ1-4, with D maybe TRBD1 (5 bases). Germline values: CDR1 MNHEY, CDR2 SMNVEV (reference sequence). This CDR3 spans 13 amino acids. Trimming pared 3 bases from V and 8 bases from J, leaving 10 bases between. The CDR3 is CASSFQRGEKLFF. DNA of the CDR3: TGTGCCAGCAGTTTTCAGCGGGGGGAAAAACTGTTTTTT.

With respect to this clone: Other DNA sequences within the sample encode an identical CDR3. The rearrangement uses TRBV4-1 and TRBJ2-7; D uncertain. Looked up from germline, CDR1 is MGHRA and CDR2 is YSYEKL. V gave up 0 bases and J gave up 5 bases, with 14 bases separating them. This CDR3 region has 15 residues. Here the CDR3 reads CASSQEGLRTDEQYF. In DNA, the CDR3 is TGCGCCAGCAGCCAAGAAGGGCTGAGGACCGACGAGCAGTACTTC.

The CDR3 nucleotides are TGTGCCAGCAGTCCCCGACAGGGGCCAACCTTTTTTAACTATGGCTACACCTTC. This translates into CASSPRQGPTFFNYGYTF. The J gene is TRBJ1-2, the V gene TRBV27; 8 bases fit TRBD1. Germline V CDR1 and CDR2: MNHEY, SMNVEV (reference sequence). The J segment lost 1 base and the V segment lost 5 bases, leaving 15 bases of the junction unmatched. This CDR3 is built from 18 residues.

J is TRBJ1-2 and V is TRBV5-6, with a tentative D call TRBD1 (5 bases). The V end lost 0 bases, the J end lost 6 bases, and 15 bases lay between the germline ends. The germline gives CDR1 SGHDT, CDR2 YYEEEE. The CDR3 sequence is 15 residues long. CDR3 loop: CASSLGIPGTHGYTF. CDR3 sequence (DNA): TGTGCCAGCAGCTTGGGGATCCCCGGGACTCATGGCTACACCTTC.

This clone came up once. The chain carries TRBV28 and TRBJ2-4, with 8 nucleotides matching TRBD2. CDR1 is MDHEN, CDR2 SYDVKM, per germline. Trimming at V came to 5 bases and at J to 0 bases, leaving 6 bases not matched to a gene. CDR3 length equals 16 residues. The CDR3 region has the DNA TGTGCCAGCAGTAGCAGCGGGAGCGTAGCCAAAAACATTCAGTACTTC. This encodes CASSSSGSVAKNIQYF.